The entry below gives a single TCR beta chain sequence along with its context. This sample is drawn from a study of PD-1 and CTLA-4 blockade in melanoma. Sequencing used immunoSEQ multiplex PCR; TCRdb keeps in-frame clones, though not all of them. The sample records 20,000 to 25,000 clones, about nine tenths being singletons. Trimming removed 4 bases from V and 6 bases from J, with 10 bases in between. The CDR3 has 13 residues. The germline gives CDR1 SGHVS, CDR2 FNYEAQ. This chain uses TRBV7-6 with TRBJ2-4; D call uncertain. The clonotype comes from a human donor with melanoma. This sample comprised CD8+ T cells from peripheral blood, obtained before anti-PD-1 treatment. CDR3 bases: TGTGCCAGCAGCTCCGGGCCAGGAAACATTCAGTACTTC. The encoded protein is CASSSGPGNIQYF.